One T cell receptor (beta chain) is described in this entry. The antigen is unknown. These data belong to a study of T-cell reconstitution after alpha-beta-depleted transplantation in children. The study's findings and limits: Most T-cell counts and diversity one year after the transplant came from T cells that were newly produced.

Germline lookup yields CDR1 DFQATT and CDR2 SNEGSKA (reference sequence). This CDR3 contains 13 residues. The V end lost 3 bases, the J end lost 7 bases, and 13 bases lay between the germline ends. Unique molecular identifiers were built into the TCRbeta library. TCRdb reprocessed the PCR reads with MiXCR, giving one entry per CDR3 protein. Among approximately 1,000,000 distinct CDR3 sequences, roughly 29% were seen once, and the ten largest hold approximately 30%. This clonotype was obtained from a boy in the first two years of life who had a stem cell transplant for SCID, so the T cells may come from the graft donor. The J gene is TRBJ1-5, the V gene TRBV20-1, with D possibly being TRBD1 (6 bases). This specimen was PBMCs, mostly from graft donor cells, taken 360 days after TCRalphabeta/CD19-depleted stem cell transplant. The CDR3 reads CSASLGAGQPQHF. CDR3 DNA sequence: TGCAGTGCTAGCCTGGGGGCCGGGCAGCCCCAGCATTTT.